A selection of T cell receptor beta chains follows, all from one sample in a study of read filtering for tumor transcriptome and immune sequencing. From the reads, TCRdb called clonotypes with MiXCR, one entry per CDR3 protein. The repertoire holds tens of thousands of distinct CDR3 sequences, roughly 13% seen once, with 60% to 80% in the top ten. Source material: a population of CD138-negative cells sorted from bone marrow. All receptors come from a donor at least 40 years old with multiple myeloma. The CDR3 runs from the conserved cysteine through the conserved F or W. A D gene is named only where the DNA matches it firmly. Rows may omit the clone size; those that give it use once, few, many or a size class.

v_gene	d_gene	abundance	j_gene	CDR3nt	CDR3aa
TRBV4-1	NA	NA	TRBJ2-3	TGCGCCAGCAGCCAAGAACTTGGGTCAGATACGCAGTATTTT	CASSQELGSDTQYF
TRBV20-1	NA	few	TRBJ2-7	TGCAGTGCTAGAGATCTGGGGAAACGTTACGAGCAGTACTTC	CSARDLGKRYEQYF
TRBV28	NA	NA	TRBJ1-5	TGTGCCAGCAGTTTATTGGGGGGGTACAATCAGCCCCAGCATTTT	CASSLLGGYNQPQHF
TRBV5-1	NA	many	TRBJ2-1	TGCGCCAGCAGCCCCCAAGCGGAGACCTACAATGAGCATTTCTTC	CASSPQAETYNEHFF
TRBV24-1	NA	many	TRBJ2-5	TGTGCCACCAGTGACGTCCGGACAGAGGAGACCCAGTACTTC	CATSDVRTEETQYF
TRBV7-9	NA	NA	TRBJ1-4	TGTGCCAGCAGCTCAGGAACGGAAGGTGAAAAACTGTTTTTT	CASSSGTEGEKLFF
TRBV12-3/TRBV12-4	TRBD2	many	TRBJ2-1	TGTGCCAGCACCACTAGCGGGGGGCGTGAGCAGTTCTTC	CASTTSGGREQFF
TRBV6-5	NA	NA	TRBJ2-5	TGTGCCAGCAGAATGGGACTCCAAGAGACCCAGTACTTC	CASRMGLQETQYF
TRBV3-1	TRBD2	few	TRBJ2-5	TGTGCCAGCAGTCAGCGGGGTATCCAAGAGACCCAGTACTTC	CASSQRGIQETQYF
TRBV29-1	NA	many	TRBJ1-3	TGCAGCGCCATGACAGACTCTGGAAACACCATATATTTT	CSAMTDSGNTIYF
TRBV9	TRBD1	many	TRBJ2-3	TGTGCCAGCAGCGTGACAGGGGACACAGATACGCAGTATTTT	CASSVTGDTDTQYF
TRBV7-2	TRBD2	many	TRBJ2-5	TGTGCCAGCAGCCCGCGACCCGGGACTAGCGGGAGGCGACAAGAGACCCAGTACTTC	CASSPRPGTSGRRQETQYF
TRBV6-2/TRBV6-3	TRBD2	many	TRBJ2-1	TGTGCCAGCAGTTACCATAGCGGGAGGGCCGGCAATGAGCAGTTCTTC	CASSYHSGRAGNEQFF
TRBV7-9	NA	many	TRBJ1-1	TGTGCCAGCAGCTTGTCTGGGAACACTGAAGCTTTCTTT	CASSLSGNTEAFF
TRBV20-1	NA	few	TRBJ1-5	TGCAGTGCTAGTATCAGGGGACAGCCCCAGCATTTT	CSASIRGQPQHF
TRBV5-1	TRBD2	many	TRBJ2-1	TGCGCCAGCAGCTTGGTAGTAGCGGGAGTGAATGAGCAGTTCTTC	CASSLVVAGVNEQFF
TRBV7-9	TRBD1	many	TRBJ2-1	TGTGCCAGCAGCCCCTCCGGGACAGTCGACAACAATGAGCAGTTCTTC	CASSPSGTVDNNEQFF
TRBV29-1	NA	NA	TRBJ1-1	TGCAGCGGTCAATGGGGAAACACTGAAGCTTTCTTT	CSGQWGNTEAFF
TRBV12-3/TRBV12-4	NA	many	TRBJ2-7	TGTGCCAGCAGCCCCACCTTCTACGAGCAGTACTTC	CASSPTFYEQYF
TRBV24-1	TRBD2	many	TRBJ2-1	TGTGCCACCAGTGATCCGACTAGCGGGAGCTATGAGCAGTTCTTC	CATSDPTSGSYEQFF
TRBV20-1	NA	many	TRBJ1-5	TGCAGTGGACAGGCTAGCAATCAGCCCCAGCATTTT	CSGQASNQPQHF
TRBV7-9	NA	many	TRBJ2-7	TGTGCCAGCAGCCGCGGGGCGGGGCTGTACGAGCAGTACTTC	CASSRGAGLYEQYF
TRBV2	NA	many	TRBJ1-1	TGTGCCAGCAGGAGGGGCCTGAACACTGAAGCTTTCTTT	CASRRGLNTEAFF
TRBV5-1	TRBD2	NA	TRBJ2-5	TGCGCCAGCAGCGACTCTAGCGGGGAAGAGACCCAGTACTTC	CASSDSSGEETQYF
TRBV2	NA	many	TRBJ2-1	TGTGCCAGCAGGGAAAGGGCGGGACCGAACAATGAGCAGTTCTTC	CASRERAGPNNEQFF
TRBV7-8	NA	many	TRBJ1-1	TGTGCCAGCAGCTTAGTCTCAGTAAACACTGAAGCTTTCTTT	CASSLVSVNTEAFF
TRBV20-1	NA	few	TRBJ1-5	TGCAGTGCTAGAGGAGCAGGGTCATCTCGGAGCAATCAGCCCCAGCATTTT	CSARGAGSSRSNQPQHF
TRBV20-1	NA	many	TRBJ2-2	TGCAGTGCCGAAAACGCCAACGGGGAGCTGTTTTTT	CSAENANGELFF
TRBV9	TRBD2	NA	TRBJ2-5	TGTGCCAGCAGCGGATTGACTAGCGGAGGTGAGACCCAGTACTTC	CASSGLTSGGETQYF
TRBV5-1	TRBD2	many	TRBJ2-3	TGCGCCAGCAGCTTGGATCGGCTAGCGGGAACAGATACGCAGTATTTT	CASSLDRLAGTDTQYF
TRBV4-1	TRBD1	NA	TRBJ1-2	TGCGCCAGCAGCCTACGACAGGGGGATGTTTATGGCTACACCTTC	CASSLRQGDVYGYTF
TRBV28	NA	many	TRBJ1-4	TGTGCCAGCTCCTTACTGAGGGAAAAACTGTTTTTT	CASSLLREKLFF
TRBV27	NA	many	TRBJ2-7	TGTGCCAGCAGTCCCATCAAGGCAGCGGACGAGCAGTACTTC	CASSPIKAADEQYF
TRBV5-5	NA	few	TRBJ2-2	TGTGCCAGCAGCTCTACCGGGACCGCGAACACCGGGGAGCTGTTTTTT	CASSSTGTANTGELFF
TRBV29-1	NA	many	TRBJ2-7	TGCAGCGCCGTTTCATACGAGCAGTACTTC	CSAVSYEQYF
TRBV7-2	TRBD2	medium-sized	TRBJ2-1	TGTGCCAGCAGCTTAGAGGTAGCGGGAGTGCGAGAGCAGTTCTTC	CASSLEVAGVREQFF
TRBV2	TRBD1	many	TRBJ2-1	TGTGCCAGCAGTGAGATCCCTACCGGGACAGGGAACAATGAGCAGTTCTTC	CASSEIPTGTGNNEQFF
TRBV19	NA	many	TRBJ2-2	TGTGCCAGCACCGGGCAGCTGGACGCCGGGGAGCTGTTTTTT	CASTGQLDAGELFF
TRBV12-3/TRBV12-4	NA	many	TRBJ1-1	TGTGCCAGCAGTTTAGTACACCGGGATGAAGCTTTCTTT	CASSLVHRDEAFF
TRBV7-6	TRBD2	NA	TRBJ2-1	TGTGCCAGCAGCTTAACTAGCGGGAGAGGGGACTACAATGAGCAGTTCTTC	CASSLTSGRGDYNEQFF
TRBV6-2/TRBV6-3	NA	NA	TRBJ1-5	TGTGCCAGCAGTCCCAGGACCAATCAGCCCCAGCATTTT	CASSPRTNQPQHF
TRBV5-1	TRBD2	few	TRBJ2-5	TGCGCCAGCAGCCCCGCTAGCGGTCAAGAGACCCAGTACTTC	CASSPASGQETQYF
TRBV11-1	NA	many	TRBJ2-2	TGTGCCAGCAGCTTCCAGGCTCCCGGGGAGCTGTTTTTT	CASSFQAPGELFF
TRBV6-5	TRBD1	NA	TRBJ1-1	TGTGCCAGCAGTTCCCCCGGACAGGGCACTGAAGCTTTCTTT	CASSSPGQGTEAFF
TRBV11-2	TRBD2	many	TRBJ2-3	TGTGCCAGCTCGGGACTAGGGATGGGCACAGATACGCAGTATTTT	CASSGLGMGTDTQYF
TRBV20-1	TRBD2	many	TRBJ2-2	TGCAGTGCTAGAGTGAGCGGGAGTGCGAACACCGGGGAGCTGTTTTTT	CSARVSGSANTGELFF
TRBV11-2	TRBD2	many	TRBJ2-1	TGTGCCAGCAGCACTGGACTAGCGGGAGAGGATGAGCAGTTCTTC	CASSTGLAGEDEQFF
TRBV12-3/TRBV12-4	NA	few	TRBJ1-6	TGTGCCAGCAGTTTCTCCTCCGGATTGCTCCACTTT	CASSFSSGLLHF
TRBV20-1	TRBD2	many	TRBJ2-3	TGCAGTGCTAGGACCCCTGCTGGGACTAGCGGGAGAGGCACAGATACGCAGTATTTT	CSARTPAGTSGRGTDTQYF
TRBV12-3/TRBV12-4	NA	many	TRBJ1-3	TGTGCCAGCAGTTCCTGGACGAGGGGAAACACCATATATTTT	CASSSWTRGNTIYF
TRBV20-1	NA	many	TRBJ1-5	TGCAGTGCCCCACAACTTACCGACAGCATGGGCAATCAGCCCCAGCATTTT	CSAPQLTDSMGNQPQHF